These T cell receptor beta chains were read from a single sample in a study of shared clonotypes between healthy human individuals. Measured with immunoSEQ multiplex PCR; TCRdb has only the in-frame clones, and not every one. The table has about 2.4 million clones, over 85% seen once. Material: naive CD4+ T cells from PBMCs. Receptors originate from a man aged 18 to 30 in good health. Some clones in this sample may be carry-over from other donors' samples. The CDR3 runs from the conserved cysteine through the conserved F or W. A D gene is named only where the DNA matches it firmly. Only part of the rows carry a size: once, few, many, or a class if the clone is expanded.

.,.,TRBV15,TRBJ2-2,CATSRDGGTAGELFF,TGTGCCACCAGCAGAGATGGGGGGACGGCCGGGGAGCTGTTTTTT
once,.,TRBV6-5,TRBJ2-5,CASGEFQGMKKTQYF,TGTGCCAGCGGGGAGTTTCAGGGTATGAAGAAGACCCAGTACTTC
.,.,TRBV28,TRBJ2-7,CASSAGPYEQYF,TGTGCCAGCAGTGCGGGACCTTACGAGCAGTACTTC
once,.,TRBV5-6,TRBJ2-7,CASSLVRGGNYEQYF,TGTGCCAGCAGCTTGGTAAGAGGCGGTAACTACGAGCAGTACTTC
.,TRBD1,TRBV29-1,TRBJ2-5,CSVEDPETGLQETQYF,TGCAGCGTTGAAGACCCTGAGACAGGGTTGCAAGAGACCCAGTACTTC
.,.,TRBV13,TRBJ2-3,CASSLGIDTQYF,TGTGCCAGCAGCTTAGGTATAGATACGCAGTATTTT
.,.,TRBV6-6,TRBJ1-1,CASSQQGPNTEAFF,TGTGCCAGCAGTCAACAGGGACCGAACACTGAAGCTTTCTTT
.,TRBD1,TRBV2,TRBJ2-3,CASSQTGQADTQYF,TGTGCCAGCAGCCAGACCGGACAGGCAGATACGCAGTATTTT
.,.,TRBV5-4,TRBJ2-7,CASRPGQGREQYF,TGTGCCAGCAGGCCCGGTCAGGGTCGGGAGCAGTACTTC
.,.,TRBV10-3,TRBJ2-7,CAIPTVSYEQYF,TGTGCCATCCCGACAGTCTCCTACGAGCAGTACTTC
.,.,TRBV4-3,TRBJ1-2,CASSQRERGGHGYTF,TGCGCCAGCAGCCAAAGGGAAAGGGGGGGACATGGCTACACCTTC
.,.,TRBV19,TRBJ2-5,CASSTQTAPGETQYF,TGTGCCAGTAGTACCCAGACAGCCCCTGGGGAGACCCAGTACTTC
.,.,TRBV30,TRBJ2-1,CAWSVRGGNEQFF,TGTGCCTGGAGTGTTAGGGGGGGCAATGAGCAGTTCTTC
.,TRBD1,TRBV19,TRBJ1-1,CASSIQDRGFTEAFF,TGTGCCAGTAGTATTCAGGACAGGGGGTTCACTGAAGCTTTCTTT
.,TRBD2,TRBV15,TRBJ2-1,CATAGTSGYNEQFF,TGTGCCACCGCCGGGACTAGCGGATACAATGAGCAGTTCTTC
once,TRBD2,TRBV27,TRBJ2-1,CASSVAGGPRNEQFF,TGTGCCAGCAGCGTAGCGGGAGGGCCAAGGAATGAGCAGTTCTTC
.,TRBD2,TRBV27,TRBJ2-1,CASSLFPSGRSGENEQFF,TGTGCCAGCAGTTTATTCCCTAGCGGGAGGTCGGGGGAGAATGAGCAGTTCTTC
.,TRBD2,TRBV5-1,TRBJ2-4,CASSLEGLAGVRAKNIQYF,TGCGCCAGCAGCTTGGAGGGACTAGCGGGAGTCCGGGCCAAAAACATTCAGTACTTC
.,.,TRBV28,TRBJ1-1,CASSFLGDAMNTEAFF,TGTGCCAGCAGTTTTTTGGGGGATGCCATGAACACTGAAGCTTTCTTT
.,.,TRBV11-2,TRBJ1-1,CASSLMGGGTNTEAFF,TGTGCCAGCAGCTTAATGGGGGGGGGCACAAACACTGAAGCTTTCTTT
.,.,TRBV4-3,TRBJ2-1,CASSQAPQGYNNEQFF,TGCGCCAGCAGCCAAGCACCACAGGGTTACAACAATGAGCAGTTCTTC
.,TRBD2,TRBV5-1,TRBJ2-7,CASSYTGGSYEQYF,TGCGCCAGCAGCTACACGGGGGGCTCCTACGAGCAGTACTTC
.,TRBD2,TRBV9,TRBJ2-3,CASSAASGDRRYTQYF,TGTGCCAGCAGCGCAGCTAGCGGGGACCGTCGATATACGCAGTATTTT
.,TRBD1,TRBV5-6,TRBJ1-1,CASSVRQGGGGTEAFF,TGTGCCAGCAGCGTGCGACAGGGAGGGGGGGGCACTGAAGCTTTCTTT